Listed below are T cell receptor beta chains from one sample, sequenced in a study of blood T cell repertoires in COVID-19. Assay: immunoSEQ multiplex PCR; the TCRdb copy retains only in-frame clones and omits some. The sample has approximately 670,000 clones, around 90% seen once. Sequenced input: peripheral blood. These receptors all come from a woman aged 18-30 years with acute or convalescent COVID-19. Each CDR3 is given with its conserved first and last residue. D genes are given only for firm matches. Clone size appears in some rows only: once, few, many, or a class for an expanded clone.

J gene: TRBJ2-1; D gene: TRBD1; clone size: .; V gene: TRBV5-4; CDR3 DNA: TGTGCCAGCAGCTTGGCAGGACAGGGAATGCAGTTCTTC; CDR3 protein: CASSLAGQGMQFF
J gene: TRBJ1-2; D gene: .; clone size: .; V gene: TRBV19; CDR3 DNA: TGTGCCAGTAGTATTATGTGGGGAGAGAATAACTATGGCTACACCTTC; CDR3 protein: CASSIMWGENNYGYTF
J gene: TRBJ1-2; D gene: TRBD1; clone size: .; V gene: TRBV4-3; CDR3 DNA: TGCGCCAGCAGCCACGGACAGGGGGGCTACACCTTC; CDR3 protein: CASSHGQGGYTF
J gene: TRBJ2-3; D gene: .; clone size: .; V gene: TRBV7-2; CDR3 DNA: TGTGCCAGCAGCTTACGGTGGGGGGGCCGAGGAGATACGCAGTATTTT; CDR3 protein: CASSLRWGGRGDTQYF
J gene: TRBJ2-6; D gene: .; clone size: .; V gene: TRBV19; CDR3 DNA: TGTGCCAGTAGTAAGGACAAGCTGGGGGCCAACGTCCTGACTTTC; CDR3 protein: CASSKDKLGANVLTF
J gene: TRBJ2-7; D gene: .; clone size: once; V gene: TRBV7-2; CDR3 DNA: TGTGCCAGCAGCTTTACAGGGTACGAGCAGTACTTC; CDR3 protein: CASSFTGYEQYF
J gene: TRBJ2-1; D gene: .; clone size: .; V gene: TRBV24-1; CDR3 DNA: TGTGCCACCGGGGAAGGACAGATATACAATGAGCAGTTCTTC; CDR3 protein: CATGEGQIYNEQFF
J gene: TRBJ1-6; D gene: .; clone size: .; V gene: TRBV12-5; CDR3 DNA: TGTGCTAGTGGGCCGGACAGCCCCTATAATTCACCCCTCCACTTT; CDR3 protein: CASGPDSPYNSPLHF
J gene: TRBJ1-1; D gene: .; clone size: .; V gene: TRBV18; CDR3 DNA: TGTGCCAGCTCAGAGGACACCATGAACACTGAAGCTTTCTTT; CDR3 protein: CASSEDTMNTEAFF
J gene: TRBJ1-5; D gene: .; clone size: .; V gene: TRBV6-1; CDR3 DNA: TGTGCCAGCAGTGAAGCTGGAGGGTTTGTGCCCCAGCATTTT; CDR3 protein: CASSEAGGFVPQHF
J gene: TRBJ2-7; D gene: TRBD1; clone size: .; V gene: TRBV4-3; CDR3 DNA: TGCGCCAGCAGCCAAGATCTCAGGGGGCACGAGCAGTACTTC; CDR3 protein: CASSQDLRGHEQYF
J gene: TRBJ1-2; D gene: TRBD1; clone size: .; V gene: TRBV7-8; CDR3 DNA: TGTGCCAGCAGCTCAGGGGGGCGGGACGGACCACACTATGGCTACACCTTC; CDR3 protein: CASSSGGRDGPHYGYTF
J gene: TRBJ1-5; D gene: .; clone size: .; V gene: TRBV7-2; CDR3 DNA: TGTGCCAGCAGCTTGGATTTATCCAGGGGCGGGAATCAGCCCCAGCATTTT; CDR3 protein: CASSLDLSRGGNQPQHF
J gene: TRBJ1-2; D gene: TRBD1; clone size: .; V gene: TRBV6-5; CDR3 DNA: TGTGCCAGCAGGCTCAGGGGGTCTTCCGGCTACACCTTC; CDR3 protein: CASRLRGSSGYTF
J gene: TRBJ1-2; D gene: .; clone size: few; V gene: TRBV7-9; CDR3 DNA: TGTGCCAGCGTCGGGGTGAACTATGGCTACACCTTC; CDR3 protein: CASVGVNYGYTF
J gene: TRBJ2-7; D gene: TRBD2; clone size: .; V gene: TRBV4-2; CDR3 DNA: TGTGCCAGCAGCCAAGATCCGGCGGGAGACAGCTACGAGCAGTACTTC; CDR3 protein: CASSQDPAGDSYEQYF
J gene: TRBJ1-1; D gene: .; clone size: .; V gene: TRBV9; CDR3 DNA: TGTGCCAGCAGCGTAGGCGGAGGGGAAGGAACTGAAGCTTTCTTT; CDR3 protein: CASSVGGGEGTEAFF
J gene: TRBJ1-2; D gene: .; clone size: .; V gene: TRBV18; CDR3 DNA: TGTGCCAGCTCACCTGGGGAACAGGGATACTATGGCTACACCTTC; CDR3 protein: CASSPGEQGYYGYTF
J gene: TRBJ1-1; D gene: .; clone size: .; V gene: TRBV19; CDR3 DNA: TGTGCCAGTAGTATAAGGGGATCGGTGGTCACTGAAGCTTTCTTT; CDR3 protein: CASSIRGSVVTEAFF
J gene: TRBJ1-5; D gene: .; clone size: .; V gene: TRBV12-3/TRBV12-4; CDR3 DNA: TGTGCCAGCAAATTCCGGGGTGATCAGCCCCAGCATTTT; CDR3 protein: CASKFRGDQPQHF
J gene: TRBJ1-6; D gene: TRBD1; clone size: .; V gene: TRBV25-1; CDR3 DNA: TGTGCCAGCAGTGGAGGACAGGGGGAATTCACCCTCCACTTT; CDR3 protein: CASSGGQGEFTLHF
J gene: TRBJ2-7; D gene: .; clone size: .; V gene: TRBV10-1; CDR3 DNA: TGCGCCAGCCCTGGCCTGCAGTACTTC; CDR3 protein: CASPGLQYF
J gene: TRBJ2-2; D gene: .; clone size: .; V gene: TRBV4-3; CDR3 DNA: TGCGCCAGCAGCCAAGGGAGTCTACTATACGCGAACACCGGGGAGCTGTTTTTT; CDR3 protein: CASSQGSLLYANTGELFF
J gene: TRBJ2-1; D gene: TRBD2; clone size: .; V gene: TRBV7-9; CDR3 DNA: TGTGCCAGCAGCTTAGCACCCCTGGGACTAGCGGCTGGCAATGAGCAGTTCTTC; CDR3 protein: CASSLAPLGLAAGNEQFF
J gene: TRBJ2-2; D gene: TRBD1; clone size: .; V gene: TRBV2; CDR3 DNA: TGTGCCAGTCTGGACAGGACGAACACCGGGGAGCTGTTTTTT; CDR3 protein: CASLDRTNTGELFF
J gene: TRBJ1-3; D gene: TRBD1; clone size: .; V gene: TRBV3-1/TRBV3-2; CDR3 DNA: TGTGCCAGCAGCCCCACAGGGGATTTTGGAAACACCATATATTTT; CDR3 protein: CASSPTGDFGNTIYF
J gene: TRBJ1-1; D gene: .; clone size: .; V gene: TRBV3-1/TRBV3-2; CDR3 DNA: TGTGCCAGCAGCCCGCGGGCCTCGAAGACCACTGAAGCTTTCTTT; CDR3 protein: CASSPRASKTTEAFF
J gene: TRBJ1-6; D gene: .; clone size: .; V gene: TRBV7-2; CDR3 DNA: TGTGCCAGCAGCCGTCGACAGTTTACCCAAACAGATAATTCACCCCTCCACTTT; CDR3 protein: CASSRRQFTQTDNSPLHF
J gene: TRBJ1-2; D gene: .; clone size: once; V gene: TRBV30; CDR3 DNA: TGTGCCTGGAGTGACCCAGGGTCAAACTATGGCTACACCTTC; CDR3 protein: CAWSDPGSNYGYTF
J gene: TRBJ2-5; D gene: .; clone size: .; V gene: TRBV13; CDR3 DNA: TGTGCCAGCAGCTTAGTCCTAGCGGAGACCCAGTACTTC; CDR3 protein: CASSLVLAETQYF